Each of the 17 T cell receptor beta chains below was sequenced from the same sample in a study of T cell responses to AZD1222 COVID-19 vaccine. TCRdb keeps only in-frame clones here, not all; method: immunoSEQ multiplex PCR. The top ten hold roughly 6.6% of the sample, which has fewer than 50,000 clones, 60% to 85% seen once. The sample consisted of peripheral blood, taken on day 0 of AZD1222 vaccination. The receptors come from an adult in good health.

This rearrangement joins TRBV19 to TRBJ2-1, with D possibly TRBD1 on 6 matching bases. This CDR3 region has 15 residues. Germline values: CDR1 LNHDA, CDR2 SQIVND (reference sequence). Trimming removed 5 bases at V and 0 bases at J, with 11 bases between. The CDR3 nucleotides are TGTGCCAGTAGTGTGGACAGAAGCTCCTACAATGAGCAGTTCTTC. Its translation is CASSVDRSSYNEQFF.

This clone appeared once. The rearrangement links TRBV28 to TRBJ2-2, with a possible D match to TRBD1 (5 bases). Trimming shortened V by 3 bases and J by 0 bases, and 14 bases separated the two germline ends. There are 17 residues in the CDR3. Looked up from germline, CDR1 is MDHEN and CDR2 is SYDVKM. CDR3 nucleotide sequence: TGTGCCAGCAGTTTGTTAAGGACAACCCCGAACACCGGGGAGCTGTTTTTT. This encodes CASSLLRTTPNTGELFF.

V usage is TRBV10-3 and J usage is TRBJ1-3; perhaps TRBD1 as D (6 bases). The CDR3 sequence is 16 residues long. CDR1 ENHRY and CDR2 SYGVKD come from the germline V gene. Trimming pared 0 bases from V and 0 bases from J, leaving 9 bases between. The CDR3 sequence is CAISESGGNSGNTIYF. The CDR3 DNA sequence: TGTGCCATCAGTGAGTCAGGGGGGAACTCTGGAAACACCATATATTTT.

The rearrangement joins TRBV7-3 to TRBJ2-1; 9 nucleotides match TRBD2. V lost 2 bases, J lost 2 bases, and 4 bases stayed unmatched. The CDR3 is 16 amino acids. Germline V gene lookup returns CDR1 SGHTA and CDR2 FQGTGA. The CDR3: CASSLEASGTYNEQFF. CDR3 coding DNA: TGTGCCAGCAGCTTAGAAGCTAGCGGGACCTACAATGAGCAGTTCTTC.

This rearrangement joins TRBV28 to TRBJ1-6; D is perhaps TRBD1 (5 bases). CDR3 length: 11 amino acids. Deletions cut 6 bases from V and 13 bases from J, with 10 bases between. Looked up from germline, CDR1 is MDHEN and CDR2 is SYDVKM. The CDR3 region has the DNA TGTGCCAGCAGCTACAGGTTCCCCCTCCACTTT. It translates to CASSYRFPLHF.

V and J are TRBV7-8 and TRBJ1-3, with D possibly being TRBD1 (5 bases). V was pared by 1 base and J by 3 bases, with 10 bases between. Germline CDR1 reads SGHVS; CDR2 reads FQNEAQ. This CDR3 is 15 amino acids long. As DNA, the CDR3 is TGTGCCAGCAGCTTAGGCGGCAGGGTTGGAAACACCATATATTTT. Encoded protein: CASSLGGRVGNTIYF.

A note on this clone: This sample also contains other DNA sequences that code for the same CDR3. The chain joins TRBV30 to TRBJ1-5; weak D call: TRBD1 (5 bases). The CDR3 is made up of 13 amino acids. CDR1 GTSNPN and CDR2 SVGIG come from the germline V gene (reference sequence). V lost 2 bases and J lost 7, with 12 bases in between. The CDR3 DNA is TGTGCCTGGAGTCCTCCAGGGTACCAGCCCCAGCATTTT. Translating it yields CAWSPPGYQPQHF.

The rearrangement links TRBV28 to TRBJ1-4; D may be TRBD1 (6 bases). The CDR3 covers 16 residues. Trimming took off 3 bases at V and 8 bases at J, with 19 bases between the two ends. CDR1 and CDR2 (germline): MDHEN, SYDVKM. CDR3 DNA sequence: TGTGCCAGCAGTTTCTGGGGGCAGGGCCGAGAAGAAAAACTGTTTTTT. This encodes CASSFWGQGREEKLFF.

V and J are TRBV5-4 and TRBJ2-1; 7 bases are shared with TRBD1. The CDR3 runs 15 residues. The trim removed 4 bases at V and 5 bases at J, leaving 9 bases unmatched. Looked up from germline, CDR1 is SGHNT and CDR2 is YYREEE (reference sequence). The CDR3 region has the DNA TGTGCCAGCAGCACGACAGGGTCGGGGCACAATGAGCAGTTCTTC. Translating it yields CASSTTGSGHNEQFF. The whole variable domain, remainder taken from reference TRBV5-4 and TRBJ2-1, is ETGVTQSPTHLIKTRGQQVTLRCSSQSGHNTVSWYQQALGQGPQFIFQYYREEENGRGNFPPRFSGLQFPNYSSELNVNALELDDSALYLCASSTTGSGHNEQFFGPGTRLTVL.

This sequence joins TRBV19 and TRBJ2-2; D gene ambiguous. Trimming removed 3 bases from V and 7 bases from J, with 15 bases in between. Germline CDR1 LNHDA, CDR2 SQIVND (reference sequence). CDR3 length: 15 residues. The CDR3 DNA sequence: TGTGCCAGTAGTATCGAGCACCAGTATGTCGGGGAGCTGTTTTTT. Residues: CASSIEHQYVGELFF.

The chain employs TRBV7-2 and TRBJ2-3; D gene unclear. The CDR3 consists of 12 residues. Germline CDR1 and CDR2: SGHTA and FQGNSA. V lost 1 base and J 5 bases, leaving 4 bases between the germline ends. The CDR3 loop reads CASSLVEDTQYF. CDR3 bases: TGTGCCAGCAGCTTAGTCGAAGATACGCAGTATTTT.

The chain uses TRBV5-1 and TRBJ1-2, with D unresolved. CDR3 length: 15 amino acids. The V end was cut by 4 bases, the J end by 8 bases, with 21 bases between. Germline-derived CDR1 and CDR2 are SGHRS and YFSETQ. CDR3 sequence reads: CASSPTTGLPTGYTF. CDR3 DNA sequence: TGCGCCAGCAGCCCAACTACGGGCCTCCCAACCGGCTACACCTTC.

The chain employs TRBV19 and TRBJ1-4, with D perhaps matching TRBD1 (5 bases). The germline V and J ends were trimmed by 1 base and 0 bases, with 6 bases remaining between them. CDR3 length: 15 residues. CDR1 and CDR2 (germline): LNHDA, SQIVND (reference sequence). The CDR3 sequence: CASSIGQSTNEKLFF. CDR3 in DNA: TGTGCCAGTAGTATAGGACAGTCAACTAATGAAAAACTGTTTTTT.

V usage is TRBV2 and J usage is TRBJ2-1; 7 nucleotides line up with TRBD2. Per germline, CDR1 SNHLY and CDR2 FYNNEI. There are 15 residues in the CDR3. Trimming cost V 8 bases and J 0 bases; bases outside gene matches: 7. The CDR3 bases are TGTGCCAGCCCCCGCGGGAGTGCCTCCTACAATGAGCAGTTCTTC. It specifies CASPRGSASYNEQFF. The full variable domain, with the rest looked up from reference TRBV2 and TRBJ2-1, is EPEVTQTPSHQVTQMGQEVILRCVPISNHLYFYWYRQILGQKVEFLVSFYNNEISEKSEIFDDQFSVERPDGSNFTLKIRSTKLEDSAMYFCASPRGSASYNEQFFGPGTRLTVL.

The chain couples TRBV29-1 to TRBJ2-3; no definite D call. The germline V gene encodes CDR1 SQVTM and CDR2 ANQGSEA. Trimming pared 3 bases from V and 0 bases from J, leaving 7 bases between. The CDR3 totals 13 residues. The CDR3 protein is CSVDGGSTDTQYF. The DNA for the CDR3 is TGCAGCGTTGATGGCGGCAGCACAGATACGCAGTATTTT.

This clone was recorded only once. The CDR3 region has the DNA TGCGCCAGCAGCTTGGGACAGGGGAGGTCACCCCTCCACTTT. It encodes CASSLGQGRSPLHF. The V gene is TRBV5-1, the J gene TRBJ1-6, with TRBD1 identical over 8 bases. The germline V gene has CDR1 SGHRS and CDR2 YFSETQ. The CDR3 extends over 14 amino acids. After removal of 0 bases from V and 10 bases from J, the junction contained 3 bases not matched to a gene.

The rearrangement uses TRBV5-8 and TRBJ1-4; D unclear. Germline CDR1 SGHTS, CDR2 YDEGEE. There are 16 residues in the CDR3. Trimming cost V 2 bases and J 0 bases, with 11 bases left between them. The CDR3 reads CASSLKQAATNEKLFF. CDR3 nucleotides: TGTGCCAGCAGCTTAAAGCAAGCTGCAACTAATGAAAAACTGTTTTTT.